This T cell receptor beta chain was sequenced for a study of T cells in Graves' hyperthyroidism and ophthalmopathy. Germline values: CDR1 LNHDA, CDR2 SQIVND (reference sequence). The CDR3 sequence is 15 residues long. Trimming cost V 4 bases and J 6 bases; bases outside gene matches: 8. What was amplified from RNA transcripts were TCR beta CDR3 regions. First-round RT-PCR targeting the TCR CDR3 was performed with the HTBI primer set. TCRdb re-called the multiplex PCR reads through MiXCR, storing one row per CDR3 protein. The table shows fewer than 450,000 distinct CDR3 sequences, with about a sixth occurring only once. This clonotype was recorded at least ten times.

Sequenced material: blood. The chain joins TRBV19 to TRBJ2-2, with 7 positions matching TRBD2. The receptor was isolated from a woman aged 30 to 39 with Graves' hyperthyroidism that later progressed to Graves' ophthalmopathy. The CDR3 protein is CASSNERDEPGELFF. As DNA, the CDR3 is TGTGCCAGTAGTAATGAGCGGGACGAACCCGGGGAGCTGTTTTTT.